The clone carrying this TCR beta chain was observed many times. Its antigen is as yet unknown. The library was built from about 400 ng RNA with molecular barcoded adaptors for alpha/delta and beta/gamma chains. Using its own MiXCR run on the reads, TCRdb lists one record per CDR3 protein. The sample holds about 40,000 distinct CDR3 sequences; approximately 15% are singletons and the top ten take more than 35%. This sample is drawn from a study of read filtering for tumor transcriptome and immune sequencing. Points from the study as a whole: Without single-read clonotypes, shared clonotype proportions correlated more between IR-seq and RNA-seq. About four fifths of IR-seq clonotypes had a single read, yet these held about 3.5% of reads.

This TCR was recovered from a donor over 35 with multiple myeloma. Specimen: a population of CD138-negative cells sorted from bone marrow.

The CDR3 coding sequence is TGCAGTGCTAGAAAGGAAAGCAATCAGCCCCAGCATTTT. Encoded protein: CSARKESNQPQHF. V and J are TRBV20-1 and TRBJ1-5, with no clear D. The V and J ends lost 2 bases and 1 base respectively, with 6 bases between them. This CDR3 is built from 13 residues. The V gene's germline CDR1 is DFQATT and CDR2 SNEGSKA (reference sequence).